Detailed here is one TCR beta chain. Its antigen is still unknown. Primers targeted 54 TRBV and 13 TRBJ segments. Assay used: immunoSEQ multiplex PCR; TCRdb lists only in-frame clones, some missing. The table records about 89,000 clones, 86% of them present only once. Germline V gene lookup returns CDR1 SGDLS and CDR2 YYNGEE. The CDR3 spans 16 residues. J lost 2 bases, V lost 4 bases, and 8 bases had no gene match. The data stem from a study of T cell repertoires and HLA-DP antigens. Whole-study context: Alloreactive CD4+ T cells targeted HLA-DP on transduced HeLa. One stimulator alloantigen differed from self by one groove amino acid; the other by ten.

The chain uses TRBV9 and TRBJ2-5; 10 bases match TRBD2. This receptor was obtained from a man between 45 and 60 years old in good health and CMV-seronegative. Sequencing used CD4+ T cells from PBMCs. CDR3 sequence reads: CASSPGASGSQETQYF. In DNA form, the CDR3 reads TGTGCCAGCAGCCCCGGGGCTAGCGGGAGTCAAGAGACCCAGTACTTC. The complete variable domain, with remaining parts taken from reference TRBV9 and TRBJ2-5, reads DSGVTQTPKHLITATGQRVTLRCSPRSGDLSVYWYQQSLDQGLQFLIQYYNGEERAKGNILERFSAQQFPDLHSELNLSSLELGDSALYFCASSPGASGSQETQYFGPGTRLLVL.